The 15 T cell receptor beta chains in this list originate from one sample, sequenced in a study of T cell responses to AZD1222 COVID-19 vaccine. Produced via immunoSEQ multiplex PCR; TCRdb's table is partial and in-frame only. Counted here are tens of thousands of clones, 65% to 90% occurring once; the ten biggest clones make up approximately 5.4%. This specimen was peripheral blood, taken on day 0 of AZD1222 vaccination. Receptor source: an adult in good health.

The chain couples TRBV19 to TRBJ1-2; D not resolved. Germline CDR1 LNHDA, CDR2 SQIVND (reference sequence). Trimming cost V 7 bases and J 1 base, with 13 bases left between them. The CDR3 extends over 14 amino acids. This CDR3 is CASKAPGLNYGYTF. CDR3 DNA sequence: TGTGCCAGTAAAGCACCAGGCCTTAACTATGGCTACACCTTC. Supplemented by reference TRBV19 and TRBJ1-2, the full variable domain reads DGGITQSPKYLFRKEGQNVTLSCEQNLNHDAMYWYRQDPGQGLRLIYYSQIVNDFQKGDIAEGYSVSREKKESFPLTVTSAQKNPTAFYLCASKAPGLNYGYTFGSGTRLTVV.

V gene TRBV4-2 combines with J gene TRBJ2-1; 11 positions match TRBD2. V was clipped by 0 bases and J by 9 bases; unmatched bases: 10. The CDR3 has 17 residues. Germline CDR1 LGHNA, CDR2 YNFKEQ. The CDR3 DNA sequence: TGTGCCAGCAGCCAAGACCCCCTAGCGGGGGGCCAGGGTGAGCAGTTCTTC. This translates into CASSQDPLAGGQGEQFF.

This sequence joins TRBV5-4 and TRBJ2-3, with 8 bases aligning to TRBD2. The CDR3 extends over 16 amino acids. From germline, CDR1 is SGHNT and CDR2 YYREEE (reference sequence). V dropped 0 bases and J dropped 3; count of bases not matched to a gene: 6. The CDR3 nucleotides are TGTGCCAGCAGCTTGGCCTCAGCGGGGGCTACAGATACGCAGTATTTT. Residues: CASSLASAGATDTQYF.

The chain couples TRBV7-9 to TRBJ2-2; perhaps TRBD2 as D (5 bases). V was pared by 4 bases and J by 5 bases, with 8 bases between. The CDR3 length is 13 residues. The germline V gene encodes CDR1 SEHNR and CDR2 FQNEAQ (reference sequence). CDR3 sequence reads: CASSSGGTGELFF. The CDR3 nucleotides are TGTGCCAGCAGCTCTGGCGGGACCGGGGAGCTGTTTTTT.

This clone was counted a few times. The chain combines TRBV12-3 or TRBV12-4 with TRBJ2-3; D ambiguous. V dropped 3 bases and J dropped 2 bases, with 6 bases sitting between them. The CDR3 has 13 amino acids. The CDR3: CASSLGTTDTQYF. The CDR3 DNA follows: TGTGCCAGCAGTTTGGGCACCACAGATACGCAGTATTTT.

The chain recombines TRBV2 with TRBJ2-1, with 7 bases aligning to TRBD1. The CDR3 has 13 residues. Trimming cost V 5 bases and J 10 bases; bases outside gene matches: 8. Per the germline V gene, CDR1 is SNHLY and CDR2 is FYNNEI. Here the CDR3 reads CASSPARGLEQFF. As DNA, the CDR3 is TGTGCCAGCAGTCCCGCCAGGGGGTTGGAGCAGTTCTTC.

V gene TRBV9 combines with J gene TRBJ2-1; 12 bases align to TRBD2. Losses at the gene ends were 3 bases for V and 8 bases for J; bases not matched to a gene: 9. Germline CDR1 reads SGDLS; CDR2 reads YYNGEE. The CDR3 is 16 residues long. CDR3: CASSAHLAGGPHEQFF. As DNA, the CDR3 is TGTGCCAGCAGCGCCCACCTAGCGGGGGGGCCCCATGAGCAGTTCTTC.

CDR3 in DNA: TGTGCCAGCGAGCCGGGACTAGCGGACACCGGGGAGCTGTTTTTT. Protein product: CASEPGLADTGELFF. V and J are TRBV25-1 and TRBJ2-2; TRBD2 agrees at 11 bases. This CDR3 comprises 15 residues. V gave up 8 bases and J gave up 3 bases; unmatched junction bases: 5. CDR1 is MGHDK and CDR2 is SYGVNS in the germline V gene.

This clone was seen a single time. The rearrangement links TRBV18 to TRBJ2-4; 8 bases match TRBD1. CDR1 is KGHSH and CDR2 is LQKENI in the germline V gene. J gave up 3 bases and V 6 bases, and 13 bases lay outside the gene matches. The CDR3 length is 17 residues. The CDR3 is CASSPLIPGQGKNIQYF. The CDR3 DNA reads TGTGCCAGCTCGCCTCTCATTCCAGGACAGGGCAAAAACATTCAGTACTTC.

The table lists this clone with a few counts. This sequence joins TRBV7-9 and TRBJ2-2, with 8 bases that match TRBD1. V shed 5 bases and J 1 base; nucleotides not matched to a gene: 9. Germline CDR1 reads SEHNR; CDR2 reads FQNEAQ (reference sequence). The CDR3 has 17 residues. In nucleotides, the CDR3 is TGTGCCAGCAGCGATGGGACCGGGACAGGGAACACCGGGGAGCTGTTTTTT. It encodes CASSDGTGTGNTGELFF.

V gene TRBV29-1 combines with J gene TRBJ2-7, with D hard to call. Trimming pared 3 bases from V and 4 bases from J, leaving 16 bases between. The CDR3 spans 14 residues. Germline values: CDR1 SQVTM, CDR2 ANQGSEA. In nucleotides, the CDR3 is TGCAGCGTTGATGATGACCGACTGGGGTACGAGCAGTACTTC. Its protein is CSVDDDRLGYEQYF.

CDR3 protein: CASSLSLTGVGDGYTF. CDR3 coding DNA: TGTGCCAGCAGTTTATCCCTTACAGGGGTGGGCGATGGCTACACCTTC. This chain connects TRBV28 to TRBJ1-2; 7 positions match TRBD1. Germline V gene data show CDR1 as MDHEN and CDR2 as SYDVKM. The junction had 11 bases not matched to a gene; V was cut back by 1 base and J by 6 bases. This CDR3 is built from 16 residues.

CDR3 loop: CASSGSGAEQYF. The CDR3, as DNA: TGTGCCAGCAGTGGTAGCGGGGCGGAGCAGTACTTC. The V and J genes are TRBV2 and TRBJ2-7, with TRBD2 identical over 8 bases. Germline V CDR1 and CDR2: SNHLY, FYNNEI. The ends lost 4 bases at V and 7 bases at J; junction bases unmatched: 3. The CDR3 consists of 12 residues.

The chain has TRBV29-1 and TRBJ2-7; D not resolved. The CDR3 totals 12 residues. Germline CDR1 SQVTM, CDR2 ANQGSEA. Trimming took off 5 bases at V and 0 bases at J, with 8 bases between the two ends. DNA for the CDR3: TGCAGCGTTTCTGGGGACTCCTACGAGCAGTACTTC. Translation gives CSVSGDSYEQYF.

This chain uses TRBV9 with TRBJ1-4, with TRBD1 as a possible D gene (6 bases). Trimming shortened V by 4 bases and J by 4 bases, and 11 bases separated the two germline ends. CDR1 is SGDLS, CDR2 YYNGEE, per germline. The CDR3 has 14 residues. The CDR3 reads CASSRTDINEKLFF. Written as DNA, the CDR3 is TGTGCCAGCAGCCGGACAGACATTAATGAAAAACTGTTTTTT.